A single sample is the source of the 13 T cell receptor beta chains below, sequenced in a study of blood T cell repertoires in COVID-19. Some clones are missing from TCRdb's copy, which holds only in-frame ones; the method was immunoSEQ multiplex PCR. The data show roughly 60,000 clones, about 83% seen once. Sequencing was done on a sample of peripheral blood. These receptors came from a woman over 75 with acute or convalescent COVID-19.

The rearrangement links TRBV16 to TRBJ1-6; D is undetermined. V lost 0 bases and J 14 bases, leaving 8 bases between the germline ends. CDR3 length equals 12 residues. Germline CDR1 is KGHSY and CDR2 is FQNENV. The CDR3: CASSQSSFSLHF. The CDR3 bases are TGTGCCAGCAGCCAATCATCCTTCTCCCTCCACTTT.

CDR3 sequence: CASSEGLAGFANTGELFF. The CDR3 coding sequence is TGTGCCAGCAGTGAGGGACTAGCGGGGTTCGCGAACACCGGGGAGCTGTTTTTT. The chain combines TRBV2 with TRBJ2-2; 13 bases line up with TRBD2. In germline, CDR1 is SNHLY, CDR2 FYNNEI. With V trimmed by 3 bases and J by 0 bases, 4 bases remained unmatched. CDR3 length equals 18 residues.

This clone was seen just once. V usage is TRBV28 and J usage is TRBJ1-3; 10 nucleotides align to TRBD1. J was trimmed by 4 bases and V by 8 bases; bases with no gene match: 5. The CDR3 has 14 amino acids. Per germline, CDR1 MDHEN and CDR2 SYDVKM. The CDR3 sequence is CASVTGGTGNTIYF. In DNA form, the CDR3 reads TGTGCCAGCGTGACAGGGGGCACGGGAAACACCATATATTTT.

The count of this clone is one. The genes are TRBV19 and TRBJ2-2; D is unresolved. V lost 1 base to trimming and J lost 1 base, with 10 bases between them. Germline V gene sequence: CDR1 LNHDA, CDR2 SQIVND (reference sequence). This CDR3 is built from 16 residues. The CDR3: CASSIVSGLNTGELFF. CDR3 in DNA: TGTGCCAGTAGTATAGTATCAGGATTGAACACCGGGGAGCTGTTTTTT.

The chain is built from TRBV11-2 and TRBJ2-7; TRBD2 matches at 9 bases. Losses at the gene ends were 5 bases for V and 2 bases for J; bases not matched to a gene: 7. Per germline, CDR1 SGHAT and CDR2 FQNNGV. The CDR3 totals 15 residues. In DNA, the CDR3 is TGTGCCAGCAGCCCCGTGACTAGCGGTACCTACGAGCAGTACTTC. It specifies CASSPVTSGTYEQYF.

This chain uses TRBV30 with TRBJ1-5, with D unclear. Germline V gene lookup returns CDR1 GTSNPN and CDR2 SVGIG (reference sequence). The CDR3 is 15 amino acids. V gave up 3 bases and J gave up 4 bases, with 16 bases separating them. DNA of the CDR3: TGTGCCTGGAGAGCCACGGGAGGCGGGAATCAGCCCCAGCATTTT. It codes for CAWRATGGGNQPQHF.

The gene calls are TRBV7-3 and TRBJ1-1, with TRBD1 matching 8 bases. The J segment lost 4 bases and the V segment lost 3 bases, leaving 1 base of the junction unmatched. Germline CDR1 reads SGHTA; CDR2 reads FQGTGA. The CDR3 loop spans 13 amino acids. CDR3 amino acids: CASSLDRVTEAFF. CDR3 in DNA: TGTGCCAGCAGCTTGGACAGGGTCACTGAAGCTTTCTTT.

This clone was seen more than once but under ten times. The chain couples TRBV19 to TRBJ1-5; D is possibly TRBD1 (5 bases). The germline CDR1 and CDR2 sequences are LNHDA and SQIVND (reference sequence). V shed 6 bases and J shed 6 bases, with 15 bases lying between them. The CDR3 extends over 14 amino acids. CDR3 protein: CASSPGEGGQPQHF. In nucleotides, the CDR3 is TGTGCCAGTAGCCCGGGGGAGGGCGGTCAGCCCCAGCATTTT.

This clone was observed a handful of times. The chain combines TRBV5-4 with TRBJ1-2, with 8 bases that match TRBD1. Germline V lookup: CDR1 SGHNT, CDR2 YYREEE (reference sequence). V trimming: 4 bases; J trimming: 4 bases; junction bases outside the gene matches: 9. The CDR3 is 15 residues long. CDR3 amino acids: CASSIDRGVSYGYTF. In DNA form, the CDR3 reads TGTGCCAGCAGCATAGACAGGGGAGTTTCCTATGGCTACACCTTC.

The rearrangement joins TRBV7-6 to TRBJ1-3; possible D gene TRBD1, 5 bases. Germline V gene lookup returns CDR1 SGHVS and CDR2 FNYEAQ. The CDR3 consists of 15 residues. Trimming removed 4 bases at V and 0 bases at J, with 10 bases between. The CDR3 region has the DNA TGTGCCAGCAGCTCTCCAGGGTTCTCTGGAAACACCATATATTTT. Its translation: CASSSPGFSGNTIYF. Using reference TRBV7-6 and TRBJ1-3 for the parts outside the CDR3, the full variable domain is GAGVSQSPRYKVTKRGQDVALRCDPISGHVSLYWYRQALGQGPEFLTYFNYEAQQDKSGLPNDRFSAERPEGSISTLTIQRTEQRDSAMYRCASSSPGFSGNTIYFGEGSWLTVV.

This clone has a handful of counts. This chain links TRBV10-1 with TRBJ1-6, with D tentatively TRBD1 (5 bases). CDR1 and CDR2 from the germline V gene are WNHNN and SYGVQD (reference sequence). The CDR3 runs to 14 residues. V shed 0 bases and J shed 8 bases, with 8 bases lying between them. This chain's CDR3 is CASSESAGHSPLHF. The CDR3, as DNA: TGCGCCAGCAGTGAGTCGGCGGGACATTCACCCCTCCACTTT.

The chain uses TRBV18 and TRBJ2-7; 9 nucleotides match TRBD1. There are 14 residues in the CDR3. CDR1 and CDR2 from the germline V gene are KGHSH and LQKENI. The ends lost 3 bases at V and 2 bases at J; junction bases unmatched: 2. In DNA, the CDR3 is TGTGCCAGCTCACCGGGACAGGGCACCTACGAGCAGTACTTC. Its protein is CASSPGQGTYEQYF.

This rearrangement joins TRBV21-1 to TRBJ1-3; the table assigns TRBD1, which was not confirmed against the DNA. TRBV21-1 is noted as a pseudogene. The CDR3 covers 14 residues. This chain's CDR3 is CASRDRGLGNTIYF. In DNA form, the CDR3 reads TGTGCCAGCAGGGACAGGGGGCTTGGAAACACCATATATTTT.